Detailed here is one TCR beta chain. This sample was included in a study of OX40 agonist ivuxolimab in advanced cancers. Method: immunoSEQ multiplex PCR; TCRdb's copy keeps in-frame clones and lacks some. The data show some 43,000 clones, with over 90% seen just once and around 10% held by the top ten. CDR3 size: 14 residues. Trimming removed 2 bases at V and 8 bases at J, with 16 bases between. CDR1 is SGDLS and CDR2 is YYNGEE in the germline V gene. The chain links TRBV9 to TRBJ1-1; D might be TRBD1 (5 bases). The receptor's source is an adult with an advanced solid tumor such as melanoma, head and neck, liver or kidney cancer. Here the sequenced sample was CD4+ or CD8+ T cells sorted from blood, taken in a trial of the OX40 agonist ivuxolimab. Here the CDR3 DNA reads TGTGCCAGCAGCGTGGCCATCGGGACGGAAGAAGCTTTCTTT. Its protein product is CASSVAIGTEEAFF.